The 4 T cell receptor beta chains reported below all come from one sample, sequenced in a study of blood T cell repertoires in COVID-19. Profiling relied on immunoSEQ multiplex PCR, and the TCRdb table lists in-frame clones only, not all of them. The sample records some 100,000 clones, approximately 90% being singletons. Sequencing was performed on peripheral blood. These receptors all come from a woman older than 75 with active COVID-19.

This chain links TRBV5-5 with TRBJ2-5, with 7 positions matching TRBD2. The V gene's germline CDR1 is SGHKS and CDR2 YYEKEE (reference sequence). The CDR3 sequence is 15 residues long. Unmatched junction bases numbered 11, after V lost 4 bases and J lost 5 bases. DNA for the CDR3: TGTGCCAGCAGCGCCCGACTAGCAAGTAGGGAGACCCAGTACTTC. Amino acids: CASSARLASRETQYF.

V is TRBV7-8 and J is TRBJ2-2, with 8 bases that match TRBD2. Germline V lookup: CDR1 SGHVS, CDR2 FQNEAQ. This CDR3 has 16 amino acids. V lost 8 bases and J lost 4; bases outside the gene matches: 12. The DNA for the CDR3 is TGTGCCAGCCAAACCCTAAGAACTAGCGGCACCGGGGAGCTGTTTTTT. Translation: CASQTLRTSGTGELFF.

In its sample, this clone was seen once. The chain carries TRBV10-3 and TRBJ1-1; no clear D. Germline V gene sequence: CDR1 ENHRY, CDR2 SYGVKD. This CDR3 is 13 amino acids long. V was trimmed by 4 bases and J by 1 base, leaving 7 bases between them. This CDR3 is CAISATENTEAFF. CDR3 nucleotide sequence: TGTGCCATCAGTGCTACAGAGAACACTGAAGCTTTCTTT.

The chain employs TRBV5-1 and TRBJ2-3; 8 nucleotides match TRBD2. The CDR3 consists of 16 residues. J lost 6 bases, V lost 4 bases, and 13 bases had no gene match. Germline lookup yields CDR1 SGHRS and CDR2 YFSETQ. As DNA, the CDR3 is TGCGCCAGCAGCCTCTCTAGCGCCCCGGGGGGGGATACGCAGTATTTT. Its translation is CASSLSSAPGGDTQYF.